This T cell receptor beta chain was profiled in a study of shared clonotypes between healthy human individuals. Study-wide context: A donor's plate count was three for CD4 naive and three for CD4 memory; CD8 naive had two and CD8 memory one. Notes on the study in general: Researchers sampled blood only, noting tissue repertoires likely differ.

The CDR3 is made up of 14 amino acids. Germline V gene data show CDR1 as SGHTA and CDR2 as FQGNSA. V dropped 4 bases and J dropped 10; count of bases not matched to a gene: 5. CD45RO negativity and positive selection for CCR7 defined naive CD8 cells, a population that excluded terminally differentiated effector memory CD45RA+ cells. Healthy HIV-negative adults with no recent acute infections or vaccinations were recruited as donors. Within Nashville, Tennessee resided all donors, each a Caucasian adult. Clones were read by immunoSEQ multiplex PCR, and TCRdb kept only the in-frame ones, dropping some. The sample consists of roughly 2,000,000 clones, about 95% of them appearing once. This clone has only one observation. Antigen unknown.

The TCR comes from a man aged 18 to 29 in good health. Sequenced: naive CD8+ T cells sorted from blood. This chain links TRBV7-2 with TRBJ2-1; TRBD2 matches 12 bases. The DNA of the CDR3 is TGTGCCAGCAGCTCCTACGGACTAGCGGGAGAGCAGTTCTTC. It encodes CASSSYGLAGEQFF.